The entry that follows covers one TCR beta chain sequence. The source of the sample is a study of OX40 agonist ivuxolimab in advanced cancers. Study context: Averaging about 60 years in age, with a range of 23 to 79, the cohort was approximately 83% male.

The CDR3 length is 16 residues. The V gene lost 5 bases and the J gene lost 0 bases, with 15 bases spanning the gap. Per germline, CDR1 SGHTA and CDR2 FQGTGA. TCRdb's table, derived via immunoSEQ multiplex PCR, lists solely in-frame clones and lacks some. Of some 27,000 clones detected, roughly 80% appear once; the ten largest clones hold around 10%. The chain recombines TRBV7-3 with TRBJ2-3; either TRBD1 or TRBD2 may supply D (5 bases each). Sequenced here: CD4+ or CD8+ T cells sorted from blood, sampled in a trial of the OX40 agonist ivuxolimab. The receptor comes from an adult with an advanced solid tumor such as melanoma, head and neck, liver or kidney cancer. The CDR3 DNA reads TGTGCCAGCAGCCCGGTGCCGGGGCCAAGCACAGATACGCAGTATTTT. This translates into CASSPVPGPSTDTQYF.